The 8 T cell receptor beta chains below come from one sample, sequenced in a study of T cell responses to AZD1222 COVID-19 vaccine. Profiling relied on immunoSEQ multiplex PCR, and the TCRdb table lists in-frame clones only, not all of them. This table has approximately 140,000 clones, roughly 90% appearing once. Sequenced here: peripheral blood, sampled on day 0 of AZD1222 vaccination. These TCRs come from an adult in good health.

The chain links TRBV7-2 to TRBJ2-3; D remains unclear. V was clipped by 4 bases and J by 10 bases, with 15 bases between them. Germline CDR1 reads SGHTA; CDR2 reads FQGNSA. This CDR3 region has 13 residues. The CDR3 is CASSSPGVRAQYF. The CDR3 DNA is TGTGCCAGCAGCTCCCCCGGAGTTAGGGCGCAGTATTTT.

The rearrangement uses TRBV27 and TRBJ1-2, with 8 bases matching TRBD1. Germline trimming cut 3 bases from V and 6 bases from J; bases unmatched to any gene: 9. Germline-derived CDR1 and CDR2 are MNHEY and SMNVEV (reference sequence). The CDR3 has 15 residues. Here the CDR3 reads CASSFGVRGPNGYTF. The CDR3 coding sequence is TGTGCCAGCAGTTTTGGGGTCAGGGGGCCTAATGGCTACACCTTC.

The chain employs TRBV5-1 and TRBJ1-3; no clear D gene. Germline-derived CDR1 and CDR2 are SGHRS and YFSETQ. The CDR3 contains 15 residues. The ends were cut back, 0 bases at V and 0 bases at J, with 7 bases in the middle. CDR3 DNA sequence: TGCGCCAGCAGCTTGGCCTCAGTCTCTGGAAACACCATATATTTT. Protein sequence: CASSLASVSGNTIYF.

The V and J genes are TRBV6-2 or TRBV6-3 and TRBJ2-1, with TRBD2 matching 11 bases. J was trimmed by 6 bases and V by 2 bases; bases with no gene match: 0. This CDR3 comprises 14 residues. Germline V gene lookup returns CDR1 MNHEY and CDR2 SVGEGT. CDR3 loop: CASSYTSGSNEQFF. CDR3 DNA: TGTGCCAGCAGTTACACTAGCGGGAGCAATGAGCAGTTCTTC.

A single count supports this clone. The chain links TRBV3-1 (or the pseudogene TRBV3-2) to TRBJ2-1; a possible D gene is TRBD2 (6 bases). Germline V gene data show CDR1 as LGHDT and CDR2 as YNNKEL (reference sequence). V was clipped by 5 bases and J by 4 bases, with 12 bases between them. The CDR3 sequence is 14 residues long. This chain's CDR3 is CASSGLATYNEQFF. The CDR3 coding sequence is TGTGCCAGCAGCGGCCTAGCGACATACAATGAGCAGTTCTTC.

The rearrangement uses TRBV7-2 and TRBJ1-1; D gene unclear. Trimming stripped 3 bases from V and 1 base from J, with 9 bases between. The V gene's germline CDR1 is SGHTA and CDR2 FQGNSA. This CDR3 spans 14 amino acids. The CDR3 spells CASSFRTANTEAFF. The CDR3 region has the DNA TGTGCCAGCAGCTTCAGGACGGCGAACACTGAAGCTTTCTTT.

This chain connects TRBV5-1 to TRBJ2-7; TRBD2 agrees at 8 bases. There are 16 residues in the CDR3. Per the germline V gene, CDR1 is SGHRS and CDR2 is YFSETQ. V trimming: 4 bases; J trimming: 7 bases; junction bases outside the gene matches: 16. This CDR3 is CASSPSGSIVGREQYF. In nucleotides, the CDR3 is TGCGCCAGCAGCCCCAGCGGGAGCATTGTGGGTCGGGAGCAGTACTTC. Supplemented by reference TRBV5-1 and TRBJ2-7, the full variable domain reads KAGVTQTPRYLIKTRGQQVTLSCSPISGHRSVSWYQQTPGQGLQFLFEYFSETQRNKGNFPGRFSGRQFSNSRSEMNVSTLELGDSALYLCASSPSGSIVGREQYFGPGTRLTVT.

This sequence joins TRBV5-4 and TRBJ1-1; tentatively, D is TRBD1 (5 bases). The CDR3 consists of 17 residues. Trimming took off 2 bases at V and 7 bases at J, with 24 bases between the two ends. From germline, CDR1 is SGHNT and CDR2 YYREEE (reference sequence). This chain's CDR3 is CASSLEPLQVGTDEAFF. The CDR3 DNA reads TGTGCCAGCAGCTTAGAGCCCCTCCAGGTCGGGACGGATGAAGCTTTCTTT.